This TCR beta chain came from a study of cytotoxic CD8 clonotypes in ibrutinib-treated CLL. The assay was immunoSEQ multiplex PCR, and TCRdb's table has in-frame clones only and misses some. The table records some 170,000 clones, nearly 90% of them present only once. Deletions cut 5 bases from V and 3 bases from J, with 10 bases between. The CDR3 runs 13 residues. The germline CDR1 and CDR2 sequences are SGHTA and FQGNSA. V and J are TRBV7-2 and TRBJ1-1; TRBD1 might be the D (5 bases). The receptor was derived from a human donor with chronic lymphocytic leukemia. This specimen was PBMCs, taken at disease progression, from a patient treated with ibrutinib. The CDR3 region is CASSLQGDTEAFF. CDR3 DNA: TGTGCCAGCAGCCTCCAGGGAGACACTGAAGCTTTCTTT. The whole variable domain, filled in from reference TRBV7-2 and TRBJ1-1, reads GAGVSQSPSNKVTEKGKDVELRCDPISGHTALYWYRQSLGQGLEFLIYFQGNSAPDKSGLPSDRFSAERTGGSVSTLTIQRTQQEDSAVYLCASSLQGDTEAFFGQGTRLTVV.